This note documents a single TCR beta chain sequence. Antigen: not known. The entry originates in a study of graft-versus-host responses after intestinal transplantation. Study background: Anti-thymocyte globulin served as induction for all recipients, who then took tacrolimus and steroids for about 3 years. General study results and limits: Some GvH clones were seen earlier in gut or blood, suggesting intestinal origin. Circulating GvH clones peaking coincided with falling HvG clones soon after transplant.

Sequencing used immunoSEQ multiplex PCR; TCRdb keeps in-frame clones, though not all of them. The sample lists 20,000 to 30,000 clones; around 78% were seen once. CDR1 and CDR2 (germline): MNHEY, SVGAGI. V lost 5 bases and J 7 bases, leaving 12 bases between the germline ends. CDR3 size: 14 residues. The sequence derives from a human patient who received an intestinal transplant, so some T cells may come from the graft donor. This specimen was PBMCs, taken around 29 days after intestinal transplant. The rearrangement links TRBV6-5 to TRBJ1-6; D gene unclear. The CDR3 sequence is CASSPLIQNSPLHF. The CDR3 nucleotides are TGTGCCAGCAGTCCCCTAATTCAGAATTCACCCCTCCACTTT.